This T cell receptor beta chain was documented in a study of T cells in Graves' hyperthyroidism and ophthalmopathy. Study-wide points: Ophthalmopathy was model-predicted a median approximately 6.4 months pre-onset.

The CDR3 runs 22 residues. Trimming removed 4 bases from V and 0 bases from J; junction bases left unmatched: 15. From germline, CDR1 is SGHAT and CDR2 FQNNGV. This clonotype was seen more than once but under ten times. Its cognate antigen is unknown. The investigators amplified TCR beta CDR3 regions from RNA transcripts. First-round RT-PCR targeting the TCR CDR3 was performed with the HTBI primer set. TCRdb independently ran MiXCR on the multiplex PCR reads; one entry per CDR3 protein. In the table there are under 300,000 distinct CDR3 sequences, approximately 23% of which are singletons. The chain has TRBV11-2 and TRBJ2-1, with TRBD2 matching 16 bases. This TCR was sampled from a man aged 25-40 years with Graves' ophthalmopathy. Sequences were obtained from blood. CDR3 loop: CASSSGLVGTSGRAYSYNEQFF. In nucleotides, the CDR3 is TGTGCCAGCAGCTCAGGACTGGTAGGGACTAGCGGGAGGGCCTACTCCTACAATGAGCAGTTCTTC.